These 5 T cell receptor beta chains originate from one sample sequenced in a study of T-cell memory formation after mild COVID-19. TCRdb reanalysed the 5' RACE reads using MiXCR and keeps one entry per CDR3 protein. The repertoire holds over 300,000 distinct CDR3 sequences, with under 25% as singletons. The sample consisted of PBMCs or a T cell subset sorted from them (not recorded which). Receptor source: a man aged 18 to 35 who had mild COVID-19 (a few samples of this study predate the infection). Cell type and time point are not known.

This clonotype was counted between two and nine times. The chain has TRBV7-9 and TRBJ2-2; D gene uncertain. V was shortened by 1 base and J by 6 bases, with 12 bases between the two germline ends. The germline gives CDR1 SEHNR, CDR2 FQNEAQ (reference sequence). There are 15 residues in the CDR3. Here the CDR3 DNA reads TGTGCCAGCAGCTTAGAAGCTAGTCTTCCCGGGGAGCTGTTTTTT. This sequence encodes CASSLEASLPGELFF.

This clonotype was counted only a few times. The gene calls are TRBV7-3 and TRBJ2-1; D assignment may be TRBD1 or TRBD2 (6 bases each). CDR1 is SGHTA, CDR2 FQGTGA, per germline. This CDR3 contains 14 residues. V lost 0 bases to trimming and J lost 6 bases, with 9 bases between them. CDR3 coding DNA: TGTGCCAGCAGCTTAACAGGGGGACTCAATGAGCAGTTCTTC. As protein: CASSLTGGLNEQFF.

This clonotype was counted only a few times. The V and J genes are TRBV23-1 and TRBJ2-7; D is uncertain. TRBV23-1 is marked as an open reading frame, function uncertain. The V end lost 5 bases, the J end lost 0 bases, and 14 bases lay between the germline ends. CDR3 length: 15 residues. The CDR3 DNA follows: TGCGCCAGCAGTGCAGGCTCCGTCAGCTCCTACGAGCAGTACGTC. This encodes CASSAGSVSSYEQYV.

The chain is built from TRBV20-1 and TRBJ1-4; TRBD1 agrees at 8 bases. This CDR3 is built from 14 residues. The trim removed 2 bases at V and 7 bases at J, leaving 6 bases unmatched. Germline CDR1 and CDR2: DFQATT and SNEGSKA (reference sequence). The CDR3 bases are TGCAGTGCTAGATCCGGGACAGGTCTTGAAAAACTGTTTTTT. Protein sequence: CSARSGTGLEKLFF.

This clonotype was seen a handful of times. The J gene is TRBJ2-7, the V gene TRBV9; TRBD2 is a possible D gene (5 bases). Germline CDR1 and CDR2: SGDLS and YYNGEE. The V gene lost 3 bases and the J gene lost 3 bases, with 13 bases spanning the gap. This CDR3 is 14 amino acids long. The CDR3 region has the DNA TGTGCCAGCAGCGAGAGAGGGTTGGGCTACGAGCAGTACTTC. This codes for CASSERGLGYEQYF.